The sequence of this T cell receptor beta chain was determined in a study of cytomegalovirus exposure and HLA in healthy donors. As for the study in general: Roughly 89 million unique TCR sequences came from HLA-typed donors in an early release.

Vbeta (60) and Jbeta (13) primers were used in the PCR. Method: immunoSEQ multiplex PCR; TCRdb's copy keeps in-frame clones and lacks some. Here the sample spans approximately 210,000 clones, 60% to 85% being singletons. Comments on this clone: Its antigen is not known.

Study-wide results and caveats: Analysis performed later found roughly 17,000 TCR beta sequences associated with HLA alleles at 0.05 false discovery rate. A missense variant in DCLRE1C was later tied to TCR beta V- and J-gene trimming. Prior analysis indicated that the majority of TCR beta V segments exhibited productivity approximately 90% or approximately 30% of the time.

The sequence was collected from a girl aged 10-17 years in good health and CMV-seropositive. Sequencing input: PBMCs.

The CDR3 DNA is TGTGCAAGTCGCTCTCCTCCGGGGACTGAAGCTTTCTTT. Its protein product is CASRSPPGTEAFF. The chain has TRBV12-2 and TRBJ1-1. TRBV12-2 is recorded as a pseudogene. The length of the CDR3 is 13 residues.